The 8 T cell receptor beta chains below were found in one sample sequenced in a study of T cell repertoires in ileal Crohn's disease. Data came from immunoSEQ multiplex PCR; TCRdb stores just in-frame clones and leaves some out. The sample consists of thousands of clones, around three quarters of them appearing once. The time point is: proximal margin of the surgical specimen (macroscopically non-inflamed). The sample comprised ileal tissue. The receptors originated from an adult with Crohn's disease.

The chain joins TRBV15 to TRBJ1-1; D gene unclear. V dropped 3 bases and J dropped 5 bases, with 10 bases sitting between them. CDR1 and CDR2 (germline): LNHNV, YYDKDF (reference sequence). The CDR3 runs 13 residues. The CDR3 nucleotides read TGTGCCACCAGCAGTCGGTCTAGTACTGAAGCTTTCTTT. Translation gives CATSSRSSTEAFF.

The rearrangement links TRBV7-2 to TRBJ2-7; maybe TRBD2 (5 bases). Trimming removed 5 bases from V and 6 bases from J, with 14 bases in between. CDR3 length equals 13 residues. In germline, CDR1 is SGHTA, CDR2 FQGNSA. CDR3 region: CASSPMIRGEQYF. The CDR3 coding sequence is TGTGCCAGCAGCCCCATGATTCGGGGCGAGCAGTACTTC. The full variable domain, completed using reference TRBV7-2 and TRBJ2-7, is GAGVSQSPSNKVTEKGKDVELRCDPISGHTALYWYRQSLGQGLEFLIYFQGNSAPDKSGLPSDRFSAERTGGSVSTLTIQRTQQEDSAVYLCASSPMIRGEQYFGPGTRLTVT.

This clone was detected a few times. This sequence joins TRBV4-2 and TRBJ2-1; 7 bases agree with TRBD2. Germline loops: CDR1 LGHNA, CDR2 YNFKEQ. The CDR3 runs 14 residues. J lost 10 bases, V lost 4 bases, and 10 bases had no gene match. CDR3 DNA sequence: TGTGCCAGCAGCCCGGGGGGTCTGCCAGAGGAGCAGTTCTTC. This codes for CASSPGGLPEEQFF.

The genes are TRBV28 and TRBJ2-5; tentatively, D is TRBD1 (7 bases). From germline, CDR1 is MDHEN and CDR2 SYDVKM. The CDR3 covers 15 residues. Trimming stripped 5 bases from V and 4 bases from J, with 17 bases between. CDR3 DNA sequence: TGTGCCAGCAGTCAACAGGGGAAGGAGGGAGAGACCCAGTACTTC. Residues: CASSQQGKEGETQYF. The variable domain in full, completed from reference TRBV28 and TRBJ2-5, reads DVKVTQSSRYLVKRTGEKVFLECVQDMDHENMFWYRQDPGLGLRLIYFSYDVKMKEKGDIPEGYSVSREKKERFSLILESASTNQTSMYLCASSQQGKEGETQYFGPGTRLLVL.

This clone was counted a few times. The chain recombines TRBV28 with TRBJ1-1; 8 bases map to TRBD1. Per the germline V gene, CDR1 is MDHEN and CDR2 is SYDVKM. This CDR3 has 14 amino acids. J was trimmed by 7 bases and V by 2 bases; bases with no gene match: 6. The CDR3 region is CASSLPGQAFEAFF. The CDR3 DNA follows: TGTGCCAGCAGTTTACCGGGACAGGCCTTTGAAGCTTTCTTT.

The CDR3 spells CASSTQGLADYNEQFF. In nucleotides, the CDR3 is TGTGCCAGTAGTACTCAAGGACTAGCGGACTACAATGAGCAGTTCTTC. This chain links TRBV19 with TRBJ2-1; 10 bases are shared with TRBD2. Germline V gives CDR1 LNHDA, CDR2 SQIVND (reference sequence). V dropped 4 bases and J dropped 3; count of bases not matched to a gene: 6. The CDR3 is 16 residues long.

The chain couples TRBV27 to TRBJ2-1, with 7 bases identical to TRBD2. This CDR3 is 16 amino acids long. Trimming removed 1 base from V and 8 bases from J; junction bases left unmatched: 11. CDR1 is MNHEY and CDR2 is SMNVEV in the germline V gene (reference sequence). The CDR3 spells CASSLYPPAGPDEQFF. Here the CDR3 DNA reads TGTGCCAGCAGTTTATACCCCCCAGCGGGACCCGATGAGCAGTTCTTC.

V gene TRBV30 combines with J gene TRBJ1-2; D is uncertain. The CDR3 is 11 residues long. CDR1 GTSNPN and CDR2 SVGIG come from the germline V gene (reference sequence). The V end was cut by 1 base, the J end by 4 bases, with 4 bases between. The CDR3 sequence: CAWSDSYGYTF. In DNA form, the CDR3 reads TGTGCCTGGAGTGACAGCTATGGCTACACCTTC.